The 5 T cell receptor beta chains presented below share a single source sample, sequenced in a study of blood T cell repertoires in COVID-19. Sequencing was performed with immunoSEQ multiplex PCR; in TCRdb, only in-frame clones are kept and a portion is missing. The data hold 200,000 to 250,000 clones, with roughly four fifths observed a single time. Sequenced sample: peripheral blood. These receptors came from a woman of 80 years or more with COVID-19, enrolled during active disease.

This rearrangement joins TRBV9 to TRBJ1-1, with D perhaps matching TRBD1 (6 bases). The germline CDR1 and CDR2 sequences are SGDLS and YYNGEE. This CDR3 is built from 14 residues. V shed 4 bases and J shed 6 bases, with 16 bases lying between them. CDR3 DNA: TGTGCCAGCAGCCCCCTCCAGGGGCCCCCTGAAGCTTTCTTT. Translating it yields CASSPLQGPPEAFF. The full variable domain, rest sourced from reference TRBV9 and TRBJ1-1, is DSGVTQTPKHLITATGQRVTLRCSPRSGDLSVYWYQQSLDQGLQFLIQYYNGEERAKGNILERFSAQQFPDLHSELNLSSLELGDSALYFCASSPLQGPPEAFFGQGTRLTVV.

The J gene is TRBJ1-1, the V gene TRBV7-8; TRBD1 matches at 8 bases. CDR1 is SGHVS, CDR2 FQNEAQ, per germline. The CDR3 has 17 amino acids. With 5 bases clipped from V and 1 base from J, the junction kept 12 bases outside the gene matches. The CDR3 nucleotides are TGTGCCAGCAGCCCGAACACAGGGGGGGTTAGGAACACTGAAGCTTTCTTT. Encoded protein: CASSPNTGGVRNTEAFF.

In this sample, this clone turned up once. The chain uses TRBV5-8 and TRBJ2-1, with 8 bases identical to TRBD2. The germline gives CDR1 SGHTS, CDR2 YDEGEE. Unmatched junction bases numbered 8, after V lost 0 bases and J lost 9 bases. CDR3 length: 15 residues. CDR3 sequence: CASSLGTSRVIEQFF. CDR3 bases: TGTGCCAGCAGCTTGGGGACTAGCAGGGTCATTGAGCAGTTCTTC.

This clone was detected a few times. This sequence joins TRBV2 and TRBJ2-7; 12 positions match TRBD2. CDR3 length: 13 residues. Germline CDR1 reads SNHLY; CDR2 reads FYNNEI. The V and J ends lost 8 bases and 4 bases, in that order; junction bases with no gene match: 3. Written as DNA, the CDR3 is TGTGCCAGCCGAGGACTAGCGGGGTACGAGCAGTACTTC. Protein: CASRGLAGYEQYF. Looking up the rest from reference TRBV2 and TRBJ2-7 gives the full variable domain: EPEVTQTPSHQVTQMGQEVILRCVPISNHLYFYWYRQILGQKVEFLVSFYNNEISEKSEIFDDQFSVERPDGSNFTLKIRSTKLEDSAMYFCASRGLAGYEQYFGPGTRLTVT.

This chain links TRBV11-2 with TRBJ2-3, with D perhaps matching TRBD1 (5 bases). The V end lost 2 bases, the J end lost 2 bases, and 14 bases lay between the germline ends. The CDR3 loop spans 16 amino acids. Per the germline V gene, CDR1 is SGHAT and CDR2 is FQNNGV. The CDR3 DNA reads as TGTGCCAGCAGCTTATTAATAGGGGTAACCACAGATACGCAGTATTTT. It encodes CASSLLIGVTTDTQYF.